This entry lists 15 T cell receptor beta chains sequenced from one sample in a study of tumor-infiltrating lymphocytes in primary liver carcinoma. Total RNA (approximately 500 ng) served as template for TCR beta cDNA synthesis primed by a constant-region primer. Slightly modified ARM-PCR, run as three nested multiplex PCR rounds, produced the TCR beta libraries. The opening two PCR rounds, 10 cycles each, paired TRBV1-TRBV30 forward primers with a C-beta reverse primer. TCRdb passed the multiplex PCR reads through MiXCR, listing each CDR3 protein once. The top ten clones hold roughly 9% of a sample with 300,000 to 400,000 distinct CDR3 sequences, 60% to 80% of them seen once. RNA was extracted from whole blood without cell sorting, alongside germline DNA. The specimen sequenced was peripheral blood. These receptors originate from a man aged 40-50 years with primary liver carcinoma and hepatitis B virus infection.

There are many counts of this clonotype. The CDR3 protein is CASSIDPGLADNEQFF. The CDR3 region has the DNA TGTGCCAGCAGCATAGATCCGGGACTAGCGGACAATGAGCAGTTCTTC. This chain joins TRBV5-6 and TRBJ2-1; 11 bases map to TRBD2. The CDR3 covers 16 residues. V lost 4 bases, J lost 5 bases, and 8 bases stayed unmatched. From germline, CDR1 is SGHDT and CDR2 YYEEEE.

The rearrangement joins TRBV6-1 to TRBJ2-1, with D hard to call. The CDR3 covers 13 residues. Germline loops: CDR1 MNHNS, CDR2 SASEGT. The V and J ends lost 3 bases and 10 bases respectively, with 13 bases between them. The CDR3 here is CASSERKSNEQFF. The CDR3, as DNA: TGTGCCAGCAGTGAGCGGAAAAGCAACGAGCAGTTCTTC.

About this clonotype: The junction and the germline gene differ at one end; a read error may be behind it. V and J are TRBV10-2 and TRBJ2-1; D may match TRBD1 or TRBD2 (5 bases each). Germline CDR1 reads WSHSY; CDR2 reads SAAADI. This CDR3 spans 12 amino acids. The CDR3 loop is CASSESTRGQGF. CDR3 DNA: TGCGCCAGCAGTGAGTCGACTCGGGGTCAGGGCTTC.

As concerns this clonotype: The junction departs from germline at one end; a sequencing error may be responsible. V gene TRBV6-1 combines with J gene TRBJ1-5, with TRBD1 identical over 9 bases. This CDR3 contains 16 residues. From germline, CDR1 is MNHNS and CDR2 SASEGT. In DNA, the CDR3 is TGTGCCAGCAGTGCCTCGGGACAGGGTCGCAATCGGCCCCAGCATTTT. The encoded protein is CASSASGQGRNRPQHF.

In this sample, this clonotype turned up a few times. The genes are TRBV30 and TRBJ1-1; D possibly corresponds to TRBD1 (5 bases). Germline V gene data show CDR1 as GTSNPN and CDR2 as SVGIG (reference sequence). V was pared by 2 bases and J by 4 bases, with 11 bases between. The CDR3 totals 13 residues. CDR3 loop: CAWSYQGSTEAFF. Here the CDR3 DNA reads TGTGCCTGGAGTTATCAGGGATCCACTGAAGCTTTCTTT.

To note about this clonotype: This may be a read error: a much more frequent sequence differs by one nucleotide. V usage is TRBV12-3 or TRBV12-4 and J usage is TRBJ1-2, with D possibly TRBD1 on 6 matching bases. CDR3 size: 13 residues. The CDR3 reads CAGSFSGGRGYTF. The CDR3 region has the DNA TGTGCCGGCAGTTTCTCGGGGGGCCGGGGCTACACCTTC.

The sample holds many counts of this clonotype. This chain uses TRBV6-1 with TRBJ1-1; no clear D gene. Germline V gene data show CDR1 as MNHNS and CDR2 as SASEGT. V lost 7 bases to trimming and J lost 4 bases, with 19 bases between them. This CDR3 has 15 residues. The CDR3 spells CASTEGSFGSTEAFF. The CDR3 bases are TGTGCCAGCACCGAAGGATCCTTCGGGAGCACTGAAGCTTTCTTT.

About this clonotype: A much larger clone differs by one base, so this may be a read error. The chain combines TRBV5-4 with TRBJ2-5; tentatively, D is TRBD1 (6 bases). From germline, CDR1 is SGHNT and CDR2 YYREEE (reference sequence). The CDR3 totals 15 residues. CDR3 in amino acids: CASRRDTVGGETEYF. The CDR3 region has the DNA TGTGCCAGCCGTCGGGACACCGTCGGCGGAGAGACCGAGTACTTC. Full variable domain (missing parts from reference TRBV5-4 and TRBJ2-5): ETGVTQSPTHLIKTRGQQVTLRCSSQSGHNTVSWYQQALGQGPQFIFQYYREEENGRGNFPPRFSGLQFPNYSSELNVNALELDDSALYLCASRRDTVGGETEYFGPGTRLLVL.

The genes are TRBV7-9 and TRBJ2-1, with D unresolved. Germline-derived CDR1 and CDR2 are SEHNR and FQNEAQ (reference sequence). The CDR3 has 11 amino acids. Trimming removed 4 bases from V and 12 bases from J, with 10 bases in between. CDR3: CASSYPSPQFF. The CDR3 DNA is TGTGCCAGCAGCTATCCCAGCCCGCAGTTCTTC.

There are many counts of this clonotype. The genes are TRBV4-1 and TRBJ1-1; unclear D gene. Germline V gene data show CDR1 as MGHRA and CDR2 as YSYEKL. CDR3 length equals 15 residues. Trimming removed 1 base from V and 3 bases from J, with 12 bases in between. CDR3 coding DNA: TGCGCCAGCAGCCAAGTTGACCAGTCGCACACTGAAGCTTTCTTT. This translates into CASSQVDQSHTEAFF.

The rearrangement uses TRBV12-3 or TRBV12-4 and TRBJ1-6; tentatively, D is TRBD1 (6 bases). The CDR3 has 15 residues. The V and J ends lost 7 bases and 10 bases respectively, with 20 bases between them. CDR3 in DNA: TGTGCCAGCAATCTACAGGGTACTTGGGTCTCACCCCTCCACTTT. Its protein product is CASNLQGTWVSPLHF.

This clonotype was recorded many times. V usage is TRBV6-5 and J usage is TRBJ2-5; D ambiguous. Germline V lookup: CDR1 MNHEY, CDR2 SVGAGI. This CDR3 comprises 15 residues. Trimming stripped 6 bases from V and 5 bases from J, with 19 bases between. The CDR3 region has the DNA TGTGCCAGCAGCCTTCGAGCCGGATCACATGAGACCCAGTACTTC. The encoded protein is CASSLRAGSHETQYF.

The chain recombines TRBV18 with TRBJ2-7, with a tentative D call TRBD2 (5 bases). The germline V and J ends were trimmed by 3 bases and 5 bases, with 14 bases remaining between them. This CDR3 comprises 14 residues. CDR1 and CDR2 (germline): KGHSH, LQKENI. CDR3 in amino acids: CASSPFGVGDEQYF. In DNA, the CDR3 is TGTGCCAGCTCACCGTTCGGGGTCGGCGACGAGCAGTACTTC.

This clonotype has more than one count but fewer than ten. A much bigger clone sits one base away, suggesting this may be a read error. V is TRBV4-2 and J is TRBJ2-5, with a possible D match to TRBD2 (6 bases). The CDR3 totals 15 residues. Germline CDR1 LGHNA, CDR2 YNFKEQ. Trimming took 0 bases from V and 5 from J, leaving 13 bases between them. This CDR3 is CASSQDNGSWETQYF. The CDR3 nucleotides are TGTGCCAGCAGCCAAGATAACGGGAGCTGGGAGACCCAGTACTTC.

Concerning this clonotype itself: This could be a read error, since a much larger clone is one nucleotide away. The V and J genes are TRBV11-3 and TRBJ2-1; the match to TRBD1 covers 10 bases. Germline assignment: CDR1 SGHNT and CDR2 YENEEA. The CDR3 runs to 18 residues. The CDR3 DNA reads TGTGCCAGCAGCTTAGATGAGGGGGACAGGGGTACCTACAATGTGCAGTTCTTC. As protein: CASSLDEGDRGTYNVQFF.